Presented here are 8 T cell receptor beta chains from one specimen sequenced in a study of T cells after yellow fever vaccination. A single record per CDR3 protein comes from TCRdb applying MiXCR to the 5' RACE reads. The data show some 390,000 distinct CDR3 sequences, about 6.2% seen once. The sequencing used PBMCs, collected 5 days after the yellow fever booster vaccination. The receptor source for this set is a man aged 25-40 years who received the YFV17D yellow fever vaccine.

In its sample, this clonotype was seen many times. J is TRBJ2-3 and V is TRBV7-2; D is perhaps TRBD2 (6 bases). The germline V gene encodes CDR1 SGHTA and CDR2 FQGNSA. The CDR3 is 16 amino acids. With 5 bases removed from V and 0 bases from J, the gap between germline ends came to 15 bases. CDR3: CASSPPRGLSTDTQYF. Here the CDR3 DNA reads TGTGCCAGCAGCCCCCCCCGCGGACTAAGCACAGATACGCAGTATTTT.

This clonotype was counted many times. V and J are TRBV12-3 or TRBV12-4 and TRBJ1-3; D possibly corresponds to TRBD1 (5 bases). The V end was cut by 6 bases, the J end by 8 bases, with 20 bases between. The CDR3 has 15 amino acids. Here the CDR3 DNA reads TGTGCCAGCAGCCCTGAACAGGCCCGAAGGGACACCATATATTTT. This sequence encodes CASSPEQARRDTIYF.

About this clonotype: Sequence at one end of the junction differs from germline and may be a read error. The rearrangement links TRBV3-1 to TRBJ2-7, with 8 bases that match TRBD2. Per germline, CDR1 LGHDT and CDR2 YNNKEL (reference sequence). This CDR3 is 19 amino acids long. The CDR3 region has the DNA TGTGCCAGCACCCAAGATCCCTCGGGGGGTAGCGGGACCACCTACGAGCAGTACTTC. Its protein is CASTQDPSGGSGTTYEQYF.

A few counts support this clonotype. The chain has TRBV20-1 and TRBJ1-2; no clear D gene. The V end lost 4 bases, the J end lost 1 base, and 7 bases lay between the germline ends. The CDR3 has 12 amino acids. The germline V gene encodes CDR1 DFQATT and CDR2 SNEGSKA (reference sequence). The CDR3 sequence is CSAIIGNYGYTF. The CDR3 DNA reads TGCAGTGCTATTATTGGTAACTATGGCTACACCTTC.

The chain links TRBV27 to TRBJ2-1; 7 nucleotides align to TRBD2. The germline V gene encodes CDR1 MNHEY and CDR2 SMNVEV (reference sequence). Losses at the gene ends were 5 bases for V and 9 bases for J; bases not matched to a gene: 7. This CDR3 spans 13 amino acids. CDR3 DNA sequence: TGTGCCAGCAGTCCCGGCCCTAGCGGTGAGCAGTTCTTC. Its protein is CASSPGPSGEQFF.

This clonotype was observed a few times. V is TRBV19 and J is TRBJ2-3; 11 bases line up with TRBD2. Germline V gene sequence: CDR1 LNHDA, CDR2 SQIVND (reference sequence). The CDR3 extends over 15 amino acids. Trimming cost V 5 bases and J 2 bases; bases outside gene matches: 3. CDR3 in amino acids: CASSRLAGNTDTQYF. The CDR3 DNA reads TGTGCCAGTAGTCGACTAGCGGGAAACACAGATACGCAGTATTTT.

The table lists this clonotype with a few counts. J is TRBJ2-1 and V is TRBV3-1; either TRBD1 or TRBD2 may fit D (5 bases each). Per the germline V gene, CDR1 is LGHDT and CDR2 is YNNKEL (reference sequence). This CDR3 region has 12 residues. V lost 4 bases and J 12 bases, leaving 13 bases between the germline ends. The CDR3 is CASSPSGARQFF. CDR3 sequence (DNA): TGTGCCAGCAGCCCCTCCGGGGCAAGGCAGTTCTTC.

This clonotype was seen a few times. This rearrangement joins TRBV19 to TRBJ1-3; D is uncertain. Trimming took off 9 bases at V and 2 bases at J, with 17 bases between the two ends. Germline CDR1 is LNHDA and CDR2 is SQIVND (reference sequence). The CDR3 runs to 15 residues. CDR3 loop: CASEDALEAGNTIYF. The CDR3 region has the DNA TGTGCCAGCGAGGACGCGTTAGAGGCTGGAAACACCATATATTTT. The complete variable domain, with remaining parts taken from reference TRBV19 and TRBJ1-3, reads DGGITQSPKYLFRKEGQNVTLSCEQNLNHDAMYWYRQDPGQGLRLIYYSQIVNDFQKGDIAEGYSVSREKKESFPLTVTSAQKNPTAFYLCASEDALEAGNTIYFGEGSWLTVV.